A selection of T cell receptor beta chains follows, all from one sample in a study of cytomegalovirus exposure and HLA in healthy donors. Assay: immunoSEQ multiplex PCR; the TCRdb copy retains only in-frame clones and omits some. Of 250,000 to 400,000 clones detected, roughly 86% appear once; the ten largest clones hold roughly 0.96%. Specimen: PBMCs. The source of these receptors is a man aged 25 to 40 in good health and CMV-seronegative. Each CDR3 is given with its conserved first and last residue. Fields, in order: J gene, D gene, V gene, clone size, CDR3 protein, CDR3 DNA. D genes are given only for firm matches. The size of a clone is reported for some rows only, either as once, few or many, or as a class for expanded clones.

>TRBJ2-5|TRBD2|TRBV4-1|once
CASSQDSSGGPKTQYF
TGCGCCAGCAGCCAAGACTCTAGCGGGGGGCCAAAGACCCAGTACTTC
>TRBJ2-7|NA|TRBV27|once
CASSSGARYEQYF
TGTGCCAGCAGTTCAGGGGCTCGGTACGAGCAGTACTTC
>TRBJ1-4|TRBD1|TRBV7-9|NA
CASSTKTGNYEKLFF
TGTGCCAGCAGCACAAAGACAGGGAACTATGAAAAACTGTTTTTT
>TRBJ2-2|NA|TRBV10-3|NA
CAISELVGGTGELFF
TGTGCCATCAGTGAGTTGGTAGGAGGGACCGGGGAGCTGTTTTTT
>TRBJ2-5|TRBD2|TRBV5-1|NA
CASSLELAGGSRQETQYF
TGCGCCAGCAGCTTGGAACTAGCGGGGGGCTCGCGTCAAGAGACCCAGTACTTC
>TRBJ1-1|NA|TRBV29-1|NA
CSVHRATNTEAFF
TGCAGCGTGCACAGGGCAACGAACACTGAAGCTTTCTTT
>TRBJ2-7|TRBD1|TRBV11-2|NA
CASSLQPTGGRSYEQYF
TGTGCCAGCAGCTTACAACCAACAGGGGGTAGGTCCTACGAGCAGTACTTC
>TRBJ2-3|TRBD2|TRBV23-1|NA
CARPQGTSGQKCTDTQYF
TGCGCCAGACCCCAGGGGACTAGCGGCCAAAAGTGCACAGATACGCAGTATTTT
>TRBJ2-3|TRBD1|TRBV7-3|NA
CASSLILVLTGQGSISSTDTQYF
TGTGCCAGCAGCTTAATTCTTGTGTTGACGGGACAGGGATCTATCAGCTCCACAGATACGCAGTATTTT
>TRBJ1-2|NA|TRBV5-4|NA
CASSLQVYGYTF
TGTGCCAGCAGCTTGCAGGTCTATGGCTACACCTTC
>TRBJ1-2|NA|TRBV9|NA
CASSAPGGDGYTF
TGTGCCAGCAGCGCCCCGGGGGGTGACGGCTACACCTTC
>TRBJ2-1|TRBD2|TRBV5-4|NA
CASSLALAGGSSYNEQFF
TGTGCCAGCAGCTTGGCCCTAGCGGGGGGGAGCTCCTACAATGAGCAGTTCTTC
>TRBJ1-6|TRBD1|TRBV7-2|NA
CASSLATGNSPLHF
TGTGCCAGCAGCTTAGCGACAGGGAATTCACCCCTCCACTTT
>TRBJ1-6|TRBD1|TRBV4-1|once
CASSQERQGINSPLHF
TGCGCCAGCAGCCAAGAGCGACAGGGAATAAATTCACCCCTCCACTTT
>TRBJ2-7|TRBD1|TRBV7-9|NA
CASSLGGQGAEEQYF
TGTGCCAGCAGCTTAGGGGGACAGGGGGCGGAGGAGCAGTACTTC
>TRBJ2-7|TRBD2|TRBV5-1|NA
CASSLQGLAESYEQYF
TGCGCCAGCAGCTTACAAGGACTAGCGGAGTCCTACGAGCAGTACTTC
>TRBJ1-2|TRBD1|TRBV5-1|NA
CASSPGTGYHGYTF
TGCGCCAGCAGCCCCGGGACAGGGTACCATGGCTACACCTTC
>TRBJ2-1|TRBD2|TRBV6-5|NA
CASRPLAGAHEQFF
TGTGCCAGCAGGCCACTAGCGGGGGCCCATGAGCAGTTCTTC
>TRBJ2-7|TRBD1|TRBV7-9|once
CASSLALGQGFYEQYF
TGTGCCAGCAGCTTAGCTCTCGGACAGGGCTTTTACGAGCAGTACTTC
>TRBJ2-7|TRBD1|TRBV5-1|NA
CASSLLQGAPYEQYF
TGCGCCAGCAGCTTGCTCCAGGGGGCTCCCTACGAGCAGTACTTC
>TRBJ1-1|TRBD1|TRBV9|NA
CASSAGQGAEAFF
TGTGCCAGCAGCGCCGGACAGGGGGCGGAAGCTTTCTTT
>TRBJ1-1|TRBD1|TRBV20-1|few
CSARGQGAAFF
TGCAGTGCTAGAGGACAGGGTGCAGCTTTCTTT
>TRBJ1-2|NA|TRBV5-6|NA
CASSLATANYGYTF
TGTGCCAGCAGCCTGGCCACAGCTAACTATGGCTACACCTTC
>TRBJ1-5|NA|TRBV6-1|NA
CASSEIWGRNQPQHF
TGTGCCAGCAGTGAGATCTGGGGCAGAAATCAGCCCCAGCATTTT
>TRBJ1-6|NA|TRBV30|NA
CAWSFTASPLHF
TGTGCCTGGAGTTTTACCGCGTCACCCCTCCACTTT
>TRBJ2-3|NA|TRBV15|NA
CATSRGVADTQYF
TGTGCCACCAGCAGAGGAGTCGCAGATACGCAGTATTTT
>TRBJ1-1|TRBD1|TRBV7-9|NA
CASRGQANTEAFF
TGTGCCAGCAGGGGACAGGCGAACACTGAAGCTTTCTTT
>TRBJ2-3|TRBD2|TRBV4-1|NA
CASSQRTSGGASADTQYF
TGCGCCAGCAGCCAGCGGACTAGCGGGGGGGCTTCAGCAGATACGCAGTATTTT
>TRBJ1-1|NA|TRBV6-6|NA
CASSYSASGNTEAFF
TGTGCCAGCAGTTACTCAGCCAGCGGGAACACTGAAGCTTTCTTT
>TRBJ1-2|NA|TRBV6-5|NA
CASSYTTNYGYTF
TGTGCCAGCAGTTACACAACTAACTATGGCTACACCTTC
>TRBJ1-2|TRBD1|TRBV30|NA
CAWSAGGGDGYTF
TGTGCCTGGAGTGCAGGGGGCGGGGATGGCTACACCTTC
>TRBJ2-3|TRBD2|TRBV4-1|NA
CASSHLAGGQEINTDTQYF
TGCGCCAGCAGCCACCTAGCGGGCGGACAAGAGATTAACACAGATACGCAGTATTTT
>TRBJ2-1|NA|TRBV12-5|NA
CASDRDNEQFF
TGTGCTAGTGACAGGGACAATGAGCAGTTCTTC
>TRBJ1-6|TRBD1|TRBV5-1|few
CASSWGTGQPPLHF
TGCGCCAGCAGCTGGGGGACAGGTCAACCACCCCTCCACTTT
>TRBJ1-2|NA|TRBV2|few
CASSYQGRGYTF
TGTGCCAGCAGTTACCAGGGGAGAGGCTACACCTTC
>TRBJ1-1|TRBD1|TRBV7-2|NA
CASSPPTGANTEAFF
TGTGCCAGCAGCCCCCCGACAGGGGCCAACACTGAAGCTTTCTTT
>TRBJ2-1|TRBD2|TRBV4-3|NA
CASSLHLGVGGAKGEQFF
TGCGCCAGCAGCCTTCACCTAGGGGTCGGGGGGGCTAAGGGTGAGCAGTTCTTC
>TRBJ2-5|TRBD1|TRBV7-8|NA
CATRDRGPQETQYF
TGTGCCACCAGGGACAGGGGGCCCCAAGAGACCCAGTACTTC
>TRBJ1-2|TRBD1|TRBV7-8|NA
CASSFDRGERVYTF
TGTGCCAGCAGCTTCGACAGGGGGGAGAGAGTCTACACCTTC
>TRBJ2-7|NA|TRBV7-2|few
CASSLSPLGEQYF
TGTGCCAGCAGCTTGAGTCCTCTTGGCGAGCAGTACTTC
>TRBJ1-1|NA|TRBV6-5|NA
CASSSYTEAFF
TGTGCCAGCTCTTCCTACACTGAAGCTTTCTTT
>TRBJ2-1|TRBD2|TRBV11-2|once
CASSPGLARSSYNEQFF
TGTGCCAGCAGCCCGGGACTAGCGCGAAGCTCCTACAATGAGCAGTTCTTC
>TRBJ2-5|TRBD2|TRBV5-8|NA
CASSLGGLAAQETQYF
TGTGCCAGCAGCTTGGGTGGGCTAGCGGCCCAAGAGACCCAGTACTTC
>TRBJ1-5|TRBD1|TRBV28|NA
CASSRDSLNQPQHF
TGTGCCAGCTCCCGGGACAGCCTCAATCAGCCCCAGCATTTT
>TRBJ2-3|NA|TRBV11-2|NA
CASSFRNTDTQYF
TGTGCCAGCAGCTTCAGGAACACAGATACGCAGTATTTT
>TRBJ2-2|TRBD2|TRBV9|NA
CASSGGLALNTGELFF
TGTGCCAGCAGCGGCGGACTAGCGCTAAACACCGGGGAGCTGTTTTTT
>TRBJ1-6|NA|TRBV14|few
CASSLWTTGSPLHF
TGTGCCAGCAGCCTCTGGACAACTGGTTCACCCCTCCACTTT
>TRBJ2-7|NA|TRBV27|NA
CASSPSGLPYEQYF
TGTGCCAGCAGTCCTTCGGGACTGCCCTACGAGCAGTACTTC
>TRBJ2-7|TRBD1|TRBV5-1|NA
CASSLDPGTGGREQYF
TGCGCCAGCAGCTTGGACCCCGGGACAGGGGGCCGGGAGCAGTACTTC
>TRBJ2-7|NA|TRBV7-2|NA
CASSPRESEQYF
TGTGCCAGCAGCCCCCGTGAGAGCGAGCAGTACTTC
>TRBJ1-1|NA|TRBV27|NA
CASSPAGTEAFF
TGTGCCAGCAGCCCGGCAGGGACTGAAGCTTTCTTT
>TRBJ1-2|NA|TRBV14|NA
CASSQAAGGYYGYTF
TGTGCCAGCAGCCAAGCGGCAGGAGGCTACTATGGCTACACCTTC
>TRBJ2-3|TRBD2|TRBV7-8|NA
CASSLELAGGPDTQYF
TGTGCCAGCAGCTTAGAACTAGCGGGGGGGCCAGATACGCAGTATTTT
>TRBJ2-5|TRBD2|TRBV10-2|NA
CASSESWGLAVETQYF
TGCGCCAGCAGTGAGTCGTGGGGACTAGCGGTGGAGACCCAGTACTTC
>TRBJ2-2|NA|TRBV5-4|NA
CASSLEYSTGELFF
TGTGCCAGCAGCTTGGAATATTCCACCGGGGAGCTGTTTTTT
>TRBJ1-5|NA|TRBV2|NA
CASSKQGSNQPQHF
TGTGCCAGCAGTAAACAGGGTAGCAATCAGCCCCAGCATTTT
>TRBJ1-5|NA|TRBV2|NA
CASSGGSNQPQHF
TGTGCCAGTTCGGGAGGGTCCAATCAGCCCCAGCATTTT